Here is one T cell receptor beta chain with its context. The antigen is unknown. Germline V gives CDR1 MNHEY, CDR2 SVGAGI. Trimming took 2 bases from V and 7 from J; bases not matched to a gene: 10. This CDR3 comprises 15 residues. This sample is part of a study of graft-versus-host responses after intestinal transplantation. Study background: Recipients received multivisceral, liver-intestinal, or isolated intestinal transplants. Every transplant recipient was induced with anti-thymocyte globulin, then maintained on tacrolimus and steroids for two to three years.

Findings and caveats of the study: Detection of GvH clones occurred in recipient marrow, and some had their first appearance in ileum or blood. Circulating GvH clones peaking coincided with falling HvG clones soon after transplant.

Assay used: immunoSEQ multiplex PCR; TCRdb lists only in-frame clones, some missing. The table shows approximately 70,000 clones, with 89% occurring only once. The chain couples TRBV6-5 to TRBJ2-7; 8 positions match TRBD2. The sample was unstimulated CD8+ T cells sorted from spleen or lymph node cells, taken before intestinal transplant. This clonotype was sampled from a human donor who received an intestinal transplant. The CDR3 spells CASSYRVGGAGEQYF. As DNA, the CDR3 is TGTGCCAGCAGTTACCGAGTCGGGGGGGCGGGGGAGCAGTACTTC.